The 25 T cell receptor beta chains in this list originate from one sample, sequenced in a study of early T cells in non-severe SARS-CoV-2 infection. TCRdb re-derived calls from the 5' RACE reads in MiXCR, one entry per CDR3 protein. The data show some 64,000 distinct CDR3 sequences, over 8% seen once. Specimen: whole blood, collected at baseline. The receptor set was obtained from an adult who was a healthcare worker with PCR-confirmed SARS-CoV-2 infection or an uninfected control (not recorded which).

A few counts support this clonotype. The chain uses TRBV28 and TRBJ2-3; the D is unclear. CDR1 is MDHEN, CDR2 SYDVKM, per germline. Trimming removed 5 bases from V and 0 bases from J, with 9 bases in between. The length of the CDR3 is 14 residues. CDR3 nucleotides: TGTGCCAGCAGTGGTTGGTCTAGCACAGATACGCAGTATTTT. Encoded protein: CASSGWSSTDTQYF.

This clonotype has a count of ten or more. V gene TRBV6-2 or TRBV6-3 combines with J gene TRBJ2-6; no definite D call. The CDR3 totals 12 residues. Germline CDR1 reads MNHEY; CDR2 reads SVGEGT. V was pared by 7 bases and J by 2 bases, with 3 bases between. CDR3 in amino acids: CASNPGANVLTF. Here the CDR3 DNA reads TGTGCCAGCAACCCTGGGGCCAACGTCCTGACTTTC.

This clonotype was seen ten or more times. The rearrangement uses TRBV20-1 and TRBJ2-1; D is unresolved. This CDR3 is 11 amino acids long. Trimming took off 2 bases at V and 10 bases at J, with 9 bases between the two ends. Germline V gene data show CDR1 as DFQATT and CDR2 as SNEGSKA (reference sequence). This CDR3 reads CSARPLYEQFF. The CDR3 region has the DNA TGCAGTGCTAGACCCCTTTACGAGCAGTTCTTC.

This clonotype was observed a few times. V is TRBV29-1 and J is TRBJ2-1; TRBD2 aligns across 8 bases. CDR1 and CDR2 (germline): SQVTM, ANQGSEA. CDR3 length: 11 residues. The trim removed 7 bases at V and 12 bases at J, leaving 8 bases unmatched. CDR3 amino acids: CSAKRERRQFF. The CDR3 nucleotides read TGCAGCGCAAAGCGGGAGAGACGGCAGTTCTTC.

This chain links TRBV5-5 with TRBJ2-7; 10 nucleotides line up with TRBD1. Per germline, CDR1 SGHKS and CDR2 YYEKEE (reference sequence). This CDR3 has 15 residues. The ends lost 2 bases at V and 1 base at J; junction bases unmatched: 3. CDR3 in DNA: TGTGCCAGCAGCTTTCCGGGACAGGGGTCCTACGAGCAGTACTTC. Amino acid sequence: CASSFPGQGSYEQYF.

There are many counts of this clonotype. The rearrangement links TRBV7-9 to TRBJ1-5; D is possibly TRBD1 (5 bases). The V end was cut by 8 bases, the J end by 0 bases, with 11 bases between. The CDR3 extends over 14 amino acids. Germline CDR1 SEHNR, CDR2 FQNEAQ (reference sequence). CDR3 sequence: CASSGFISNQPQHF. The DNA of the CDR3 is TGTGCCAGCTCAGGGTTCATTAGCAATCAGCCCCAGCATTTT.

The chain links TRBV10-3 to TRBJ2-7; no clear D gene. V lost 0 bases to trimming and J lost 9 bases, with 12 bases between them. Per the germline V gene, CDR1 is ENHRY and CDR2 is SYGVKD. The CDR3 contains 13 residues. CDR3 nucleotides: TGTGCCATCAGTGAGTCCGGAGCGCCCGTGCAGTACTTC. Translating gives CAISESGAPVQYF.

This clonotype was counted a few times. The chain combines TRBV30 with TRBJ2-4; 8 bases line up with TRBD2. J was trimmed by 7 bases and V by 4 bases; bases with no gene match: 9. Germline loops: CDR1 GTSNPN, CDR2 SVGIG (reference sequence). The CDR3 length is 14 residues. CDR3 nucleotides: TGTGCCTGGAACCCACTTGGCGGGGGGAACATTCAGTACTTC. It translates to CAWNPLGGGNIQYF. Full variable domain (rest looked up from reference TRBV30 and TRBJ2-4): SQTIHQWPATLVQPVGSPLSLECTVEGTSNPNLYWYRQAAGRGLQLLFYSVGIGQISSEVPQNLSASRPQDRQFILSSKKLLLSDSGFYLCAWNPLGGGNIQYFGAGTRLSVL.

This clonotype appeared many times. V is TRBV7-3 and J is TRBJ2-1; D perhaps matches TRBD2 (6 bases). V was pared by 5 bases and J by 5 bases, with 16 bases between. Germline V gene data show CDR1 as SGHTA and CDR2 as FQGTGA. The CDR3 length is 15 residues. The CDR3 reads CASSTQTSLNNEQFF. The CDR3 coding sequence is TGTGCCAGCAGCACACAGACTAGTTTGAACAATGAGCAGTTCTTC.

This clonotype was counted only a few times. This chain links TRBV28 with TRBJ1-3; D uncertain. Trimming pared 5 bases from V and 3 bases from J, leaving 14 bases between. The germline V gene encodes CDR1 MDHEN and CDR2 SYDVKM. This CDR3 is 15 amino acids long. The CDR3 region has the DNA TGTGCCAGCAGTGCCTCGTGGCAGGATGGAAACACCATATATTTT. Encoded protein: CASSASWQDGNTIYF.

This clonotype was seen ten or more times. J is TRBJ1-2 and V is TRBV7-2; D gene unclear. Between the trimmed V and J ends, which lost 4 bases and 0 bases, there was a span of 9 bases. Germline V gene lookup returns CDR1 SGHTA and CDR2 FQGNSA. This CDR3 contains 14 residues. This chain's CDR3 is CASSYESPNYGYTF. CDR3 in DNA: TGTGCCAGCAGCTACGAGAGTCCTAACTATGGCTACACCTTC.

This clonotype is a singleton in its sample. The genes are TRBV7-2 and TRBJ2-3, with D possibly being TRBD2 (6 bases). CDR1 and CDR2 (germline): SGHTA, FQGNSA. CDR3 length: 15 residues. V was pared by 5 bases and J by 1 base, with 13 bases between. The CDR3, as DNA: TGTGCCAGCAGCCTCAATGGAGGGCGCACAGATACGCAGTATTTT. Translated, it gives CASSLNGGRTDTQYF. Full variable domain (outside the CDR3, taken from reference TRBV7-2 and TRBJ2-3): GAGVSQSPSNKVTEKGKDVELRCDPISGHTALYWYRQSLGQGLEFLIYFQGNSAPDKSGLPSDRFSAERTGGSVSTLTIQRTQQEDSAVYLCASSLNGGRTDTQYFGPGTRLTVL.

V is TRBV27 and J is TRBJ2-6, with 8 positions matching TRBD1. V dropped 7 bases and J dropped 0; count of bases not matched to a gene: 11. The CDR3 is 18 amino acids. Germline V gives CDR1 MNHEY, CDR2 SMNVEV (reference sequence). The CDR3 sequence is CASTRLGQEPSGANVLTF. CDR3 in DNA: TGTGCCAGCACTAGGCTGGGACAGGAACCCTCTGGGGCCAACGTCCTGACTTTC.

CDR3 sequence (DNA): TGCGCCAGCAGAACTAGCGGGAGGGCTGACAATGAGCAGTTCTTC. Its translation: CASRTSGRADNEQFF. V usage is TRBV10-2 and J usage is TRBJ2-1, with 13 bases matching TRBD2. V lost 6 bases, J lost 5 bases, and 4 bases stayed unmatched. Germline lookup yields CDR1 WSHSY and CDR2 SAAADI. The CDR3 contains 15 residues.

In its sample, this clonotype was seen many times. The chain is built from TRBV19 and TRBJ2-2; D may correspond to TRBD1 or TRBD2 (5 bases each). The germline V and J ends were trimmed by 7 bases and 2 bases, with 11 bases remaining between them. CDR1 and CDR2 from the germline V gene are LNHDA and SQIVND (reference sequence). The CDR3 totals 14 residues. CDR3 DNA: TGTGCCAGTACCGAGGGACCAAACACCGGGGAGCTGTTTTTT. Its translation is CASTEGPNTGELFF.

This clonotype was observed many times. The chain employs TRBV7-9 and TRBJ1-4, with 8 nucleotides matching TRBD1. CDR3 length equals 16 residues. V was clipped by 4 bases and J by 7 bases; unmatched bases: 11. The germline gives CDR1 SEHNR, CDR2 FQNEAQ (reference sequence). CDR3 nucleotides: TGTGCCAGCAGCTCGGAACAGGGGGTCTTGGCTGAAAAACTGTTTTTT. Encoded protein: CASSSEQGVLAEKLFF.

The chain links TRBV28 to TRBJ2-7; no reliable D call. CDR3 length: 14 amino acids. Trimming stripped 4 bases from V and 3 bases from J, with 13 bases between. Germline values: CDR1 MDHEN, CDR2 SYDVKM. The CDR3 DNA sequence: TGTGCCAGCAGTTCCTCCGTATACCTCTACGAGCAGTACTTC. Residues: CASSSSVYLYEQYF.

There are many counts of this clonotype. This sequence joins TRBV5-1 and TRBJ2-1; no clear D gene. The CDR3 totals 16 residues. CDR1 is SGHRS and CDR2 is YFSETQ in the germline V gene. V dropped 0 bases and J dropped 2 bases, with 12 bases sitting between them. This CDR3 is CASSLVRRLAYNEQFF. CDR3 sequence (DNA): TGCGCCAGCAGCTTGGTACGAAGGTTGGCCTACAATGAGCAGTTCTTC.

The chain links TRBV20-1 to TRBJ1-2; 9 nucleotides agree with TRBD1. With V trimmed by 0 bases and J by 4 bases, 9 bases remained unmatched. The germline V gene encodes CDR1 DFQATT and CDR2 SNEGSKA (reference sequence). This CDR3 contains 16 residues. CDR3 sequence reads: CSARDSRDRALYGYTF. The CDR3 nucleotides read TGCAGTGCTAGAGATTCAAGGGACAGGGCCCTCTATGGCTACACCTTC.

The J gene is TRBJ2-7, the V gene TRBV7-8, with no clear D. Germline lookup yields CDR1 SGHVS and CDR2 FQNEAQ. V dropped 7 bases and J dropped 3 bases, with 13 bases sitting between them. CDR3 length equals 13 residues. Here the CDR3 DNA reads TGTGCCAGCACGCGCCAGACACACTACGAGCAGTACTTC. It translates to CASTRQTHYEQYF.

The rearrangement links TRBV4-2 to TRBJ1-3, with D unclear. This CDR3 is built from 16 residues. V was clipped by 1 base and J by 0 bases, with 10 bases between them. The germline V gene has CDR1 LGHNA and CDR2 YNFKEQ. Here the CDR3 reads CASSQGAGPSGNTIYF. CDR3 sequence (DNA): TGTGCCAGCAGCCAAGGTGCCGGGCCCTCTGGAAACACCATATATTTT.

This clonotype occurred many times. V and J are TRBV24-1 and TRBJ2-1; D uncertain. Germline V CDR1 and CDR2: KGHDR, SFDVKD. Trimming removed 1 base at V and 12 bases at J, with 9 bases between. CDR3 length: 12 residues. The CDR3 DNA reads TGTGCCACCAGTGATTTATGGTATGGGCAGTTCTTC. It is translated as CATSDLWYGQFF.

At least ten counts were recorded for this clonotype. V and J are TRBV19 and TRBJ2-4; no definite D call. Germline-derived CDR1 and CDR2 are LNHDA and SQIVND (reference sequence). This CDR3 spans 13 amino acids. The V and J ends lost 10 bases and 6 bases respectively, with 16 bases between them. The CDR3 here is CATSFGGLNIQYF. DNA for the CDR3: TGTGCCACATCCTTCGGCGGATTAAACATTCAGTACTTC.

This clonotype appeared a few times. V and J are TRBV28 and TRBJ1-2; D call uncertain. V lost 2 bases to trimming and J lost 4 bases, with 5 bases between them. The CDR3 consists of 12 residues. Germline CDR1 and CDR2: MDHEN and SYDVKM. DNA for the CDR3: TGTGCCAGCAGTTTAAGCCTCTATGGCTACACCTTC. Translating it yields CASSLSLYGYTF.

This clonotype was detected only a few times. V is TRBV4-1 and J is TRBJ2-3; 8 bases agree with TRBD2. The CDR3 loop spans 19 amino acids. Losses at the gene ends were 2 bases for V and 2 bases for J; bases not matched to a gene: 15. Germline values: CDR1 MGHRA, CDR2 YSYEKL. Written as DNA, the CDR3 is TGCGCCAGCAGCCAAATTGAAGCGGGAGTCCTTATTGTCACAGATACGCAGTATTTT. Its translation is CASSQIEAGVLIVTDTQYF.